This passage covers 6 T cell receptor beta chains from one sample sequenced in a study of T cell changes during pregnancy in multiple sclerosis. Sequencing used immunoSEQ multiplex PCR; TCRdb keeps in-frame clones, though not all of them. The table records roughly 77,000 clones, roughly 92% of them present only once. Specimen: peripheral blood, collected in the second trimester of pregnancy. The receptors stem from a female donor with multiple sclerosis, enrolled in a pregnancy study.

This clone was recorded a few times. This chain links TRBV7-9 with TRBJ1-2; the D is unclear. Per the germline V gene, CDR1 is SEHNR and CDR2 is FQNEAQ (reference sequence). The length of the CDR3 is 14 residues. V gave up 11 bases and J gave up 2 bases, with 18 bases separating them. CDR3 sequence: CAAGGSRRNYGYTF. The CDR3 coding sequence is TGTGCCGCCGGTGGCAGTCGGCGGAACTATGGCTACACCTTC.

The CDR3 region has the DNA TGCAGCGTTGACCCGACAGGAGCGAACACTGAAGCTTTCTTT. Translating gives CSVDPTGANTEAFF. The chain combines TRBV29-1 with TRBJ1-1, with D perhaps TRBD1 (6 bases). The germline V gene has CDR1 SQVTM and CDR2 ANQGSEA. The CDR3 has 14 residues. V was trimmed by 3 bases and J by 1 base, leaving 12 bases between them.

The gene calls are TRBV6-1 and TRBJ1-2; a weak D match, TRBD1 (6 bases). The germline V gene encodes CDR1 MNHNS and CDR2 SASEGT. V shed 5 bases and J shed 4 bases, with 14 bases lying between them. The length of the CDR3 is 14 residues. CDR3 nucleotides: TGTGCCAGCAGTTTTCCAACAGGGCGCTATGGCTACACCTTC. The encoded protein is CASSFPTGRYGYTF.

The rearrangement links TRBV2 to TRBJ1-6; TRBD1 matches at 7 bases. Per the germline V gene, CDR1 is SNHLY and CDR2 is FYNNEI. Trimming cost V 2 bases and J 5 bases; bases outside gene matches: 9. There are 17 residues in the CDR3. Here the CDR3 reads CASSETTTGSDNSPLHF. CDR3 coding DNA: TGTGCCAGCAGTGAAACAACGACAGGGTCCGATAATTCACCCCTCCACTTT.

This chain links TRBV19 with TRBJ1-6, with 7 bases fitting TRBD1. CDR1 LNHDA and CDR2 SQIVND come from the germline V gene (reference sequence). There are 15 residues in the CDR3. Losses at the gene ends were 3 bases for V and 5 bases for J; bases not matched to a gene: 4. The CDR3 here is CASSMEGQNNSPLHF. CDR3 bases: TGTGCCAGTAGTATGGAGGGACAGAATAATTCACCCCTCCACTTT.

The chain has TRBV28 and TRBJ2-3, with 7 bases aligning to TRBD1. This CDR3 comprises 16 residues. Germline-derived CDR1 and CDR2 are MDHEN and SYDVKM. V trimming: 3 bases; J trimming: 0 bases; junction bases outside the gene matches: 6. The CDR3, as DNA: TGTGCCAGCAGTTTCTACAGGGGAACGAGCACAGATACGCAGTATTTT. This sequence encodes CASSFYRGTSTDTQYF.